These 18 T cell receptor beta chains were all obtained from the same sample, sequenced in a study of blood T cell repertoires in COVID-19. The protocol was immunoSEQ multiplex PCR, while the TCRdb copy is restricted to in-frame clones and leaves out a portion. Found here are 100,000 to 120,000 clones, around 76% of them singletons; the top ten hold about 4.1%. The material sequenced was peripheral blood. The origin of the receptors is a woman older than 75 with acute or convalescent COVID-19.

J is TRBJ2-7 and V is TRBV7-9, with TRBD2 matching 7 bases. CDR1 SEHNR and CDR2 FQNEAQ come from the germline V gene (reference sequence). The CDR3 spans 13 residues. Trimming at V came to 6 bases and at J to 3 bases, leaving 5 bases not matched to a gene. The CDR3 region is CASRGLAVYEQYF. CDR3 coding DNA: TGTGCCAGCAGAGGGCTAGCGGTCTACGAGCAGTACTTC.

The rearrangement joins TRBV27 to TRBJ2-1; 10 bases fit TRBD2. Germline CDR1 MNHEY, CDR2 SMNVEV (reference sequence). After removal of 2 bases from V and 11 bases from J, the junction contained 6 bases not matched to a gene. CDR3 length equals 14 residues. The DNA of the CDR3 is TGTGCCAGCAGTTTAGTGGCTAGCGGGAGACAGCAGTTCTTC. Translated: CASSLVASGRQQFF.

The J gene is TRBJ1-1, the V gene TRBV30; 9 positions agree with TRBD1. CDR3 length: 15 amino acids. Germline V lookup: CDR1 GTSNPN, CDR2 SVGIG (reference sequence). J lost 6 bases, V lost 0 bases, and 8 bases had no gene match. The CDR3 nucleotides read TGTGCCTGGAGTGTATGGACAGGGGTCGTCGCTGAAGCTTTCTTT. This codes for CAWSVWTGVVAEAFF.

In this sample, this clone turned up many times. The rearrangement links TRBV4-1 to TRBJ2-1; the D is unclear. The germline CDR1 and CDR2 sequences are MGHRA and YSYEKL. CDR3 length: 11 residues. The V end was cut by 7 bases, the J end by 8 bases, with 9 bases between. CDR3 nucleotide sequence: TGCGCCAGCACCCAGAGAGATGAGCAGTTCTTC. Protein sequence: CASTQRDEQFF.

The V and J genes are TRBV29-1 and TRBJ2-6; a weak D match, TRBD1 (5 bases). Germline V gene data show CDR1 as SQVTM and CDR2 as ANQGSEA. Deletions cut 6 bases from V and 0 bases from J, with 9 bases between. The CDR3 spans 14 residues. The CDR3 spells CSVITGSGANVLTF. CDR3 DNA: TGCAGCGTAATAACAGGCTCTGGGGCCAACGTCCTGACTTTC.

The chain combines TRBV12-3 or TRBV12-4 with TRBJ1-1; 8 bases fit TRBD1. This CDR3 is 13 amino acids long. V lost 5 bases to trimming and J lost 5 bases; unmatched junction nucleotides: 4. CDR3 in amino acids: CASSQQGGTEAFF. CDR3 DNA sequence: TGTGCCAGCAGTCAACAGGGGGGGACTGAAGCTTTCTTT.

The genes are TRBV7-3 and TRBJ1-3; weak D call: TRBD1 (5 bases). Trimming took 5 bases from V and 4 from J, leaving 15 bases between them. Germline V lookup: CDR1 SGHTA, CDR2 FQGTGA. CDR3 length: 15 amino acids. DNA for the CDR3: TGTGCCAGCAGCCCTGGACCAGGGTCCGGAAACACCATATATTTT. It encodes CASSPGPGSGNTIYF.

The chain uses TRBV28 and TRBJ2-3; D is undetermined. The germline CDR1 and CDR2 sequences are MDHEN and SYDVKM. CDR3 length equals 14 residues. The V end lost 10 bases, the J end lost 3 bases, and 17 bases lay between the germline ends. The CDR3 sequence: CATKLRGATDTQYF. In nucleotides, the CDR3 is TGTGCCACCAAATTAAGAGGAGCAACAGATACGCAGTATTTT.

The rearrangement links TRBV4-3 to TRBJ2-7; 8 bases line up with TRBD2. Germline lookup yields CDR1 LGHNA and CDR2 YSLEER. CDR3 length: 18 amino acids. The V gene end was trimmed by 0 bases and the J gene end by 4 bases; junction bases not matched to a gene: 14. CDR3 sequence: CASSQDTTTSGGLYEQYF. The DNA of the CDR3 is TGCGCCAGCAGCCAAGATACGACAACTAGCGGAGGGTTGTACGAGCAGTACTTC.

V usage is TRBV5-1 and J usage is TRBJ1-2; D may be TRBD1 (5 bases). The V end lost 4 bases, the J end lost 5 bases, and 15 bases lay between the germline ends. Germline assignment: CDR1 SGHRS and CDR2 YFSETQ. The CDR3 totals 14 residues. This CDR3 is CASSPGGTDYGYTF. CDR3 DNA sequence: TGCGCCAGCAGCCCAGGAGGGACCGATTATGGCTACACCTTC. Full variable domain (remainder filled in from reference TRBV5-1 and TRBJ1-2): KAGVTQTPRYLIKTRGQQVTLSCSPISGHRSVSWYQQTPGQGLQFLFEYFSETQRNKGNFPGRFSGRQFSNSRSEMNVSTLELGDSALYLCASSPGGTDYGYTFGSGTRLTVV.

The CDR3 loop reads CASSLFRGRTNFNYGYTF. In DNA, the CDR3 is TGTGCCAGTAGTCTCTTCAGGGGGCGGACTAATTTTAACTATGGCTACACCTTC. The chain carries TRBV19 and TRBJ1-2; 8 bases line up with TRBD1. There are 18 residues in the CDR3. Germline CDR1 is LNHDA and CDR2 is SQIVND (reference sequence). The V gene end was trimmed by 5 bases and the J gene end by 1 base; junction bases not matched to a gene: 15.

This clone was picked up a small number of times. V usage is TRBV6-5 and J usage is TRBJ1-4; tentative D call: TRBD1 (6 bases). In germline, CDR1 is MNHEY, CDR2 SVGAGI. Trimming took 7 bases from V and 10 from J, leaving 16 bases between them. The CDR3 has 13 amino acids. The CDR3 nucleotides are TGTGCCAGCATGGGGGCCAATTGGGGAAAACTGTTTTTT. This codes for CASMGANWGKLFF.

The sample holds a few counts of this clone. The chain joins TRBV2 to TRBJ1-5; weak D call: TRBD1 (5 bases). Trimming cost V 3 bases and J 7 bases, with 13 bases left between them. Germline-derived CDR1 and CDR2 are SNHLY and FYNNEI. This CDR3 region has 14 residues. Here the CDR3 reads CASSEVQGGQPQHF. As DNA, the CDR3 is TGTGCCAGCAGTGAGGTCCAGGGAGGCCAGCCCCAGCATTTT.

The chain carries TRBV7-8 and TRBJ2-7; the match to TRBD1 covers 8 bases. J lost 5 bases, V lost 2 bases, and 11 bases had no gene match. This CDR3 comprises 16 residues. The germline V gene has CDR1 SGHVS and CDR2 FQNEAQ. This CDR3 is CASSLNFGTGANEQYF. CDR3 DNA: TGTGCCAGCAGCTTAAACTTCGGGACAGGAGCCAACGAGCAGTACTTC. The full variable domain, completed using reference TRBV7-8 and TRBJ2-7, is GAGVSQSPRYKVAKRGQDVALRCDPISGHVSLFWYQQALGQGPEFLTYFQNEAQLDKSGLPSDRFFAERPEGSVSTLKIQRTQQEDSAVYLCASSLNFGTGANEQYFGPGTRLTVT.

The chain uses TRBV18 and TRBJ2-1; D is perhaps TRBD2 (5 bases). V lost 2 bases and J lost 0, with 11 bases in between. There are 16 residues in the CDR3. CDR1 is KGHSH and CDR2 is LQKENI in the germline V gene. The CDR3 sequence is CASSPTTGISYNEQFF. DNA of the CDR3: TGTGCCAGCTCACCAACGACGGGGATCTCCTACAATGAGCAGTTCTTC.

This clone turned up a few times. This sequence joins TRBV5-3 and TRBJ2-2, with D uncertain. TRBV5-3 has ORF status, its function being uncertain. V was pared by 4 bases and J by 1 base, with 5 bases between. The CDR3 runs 13 residues. CDR3 residues: CARSRQNTGELFF. For the CDR3, the DNA is TGTGCCAGAAGCCGACAGAACACCGGGGAGCTGTTTTTT.

This clone has only a few counts. The chain's CDR3 is CASSLAGDTEAFF. In DNA, the CDR3 is TGTGCCAGCAGCTTAGCGGGAGACACTGAAGCTTTCTTT. The rearrangement uses TRBV11-3 and TRBJ1-1; no firm D call. V shed 1 base and J shed 3 bases, with 6 bases lying between them. The CDR3 has 13 residues. From germline, CDR1 is SGHNT and CDR2 YENEEA.

Remarks on this clone: Other DNA sequences from this sample encode an identical CDR3 as well. The chain couples TRBV6-5 to TRBJ2-7; no definite D call. The CDR3 contains 15 residues. Germline V gene sequence: CDR1 MNHEY, CDR2 SVGAGI. The V and J ends lost 0 bases and 0 bases respectively, with 9 bases between them. The CDR3 sequence: CASSYSALPSYEQYF. The CDR3 nucleotides are TGTGCCAGCAGTTACTCCGCGTTACCCTCCTACGAGCAGTACTTC.